This TCR beta chain was obtained from a study of T-cell memory formation after mild COVID-19. This clonotype has more than one count but fewer than ten. Employing constant-segment primers, 5'RACE generated TCR alpha and TCR beta cDNA libraries bearing sample barcodes and UMIs. MiXCR, applied by TCRdb to the 5' RACE reads, yields one record per CDR3 protein. Of some 160,000 distinct CDR3 sequences in the sample, roughly 31% were seen once. The CDR3 has 14 amino acids. Germline trimming cut 4 bases from V and 10 bases from J; bases unmatched to any gene: 10. Germline-derived CDR1 and CDR2 are LGHDT and YNNKEL (reference sequence).

The sequencing input was PBMCs or a T cell subset sorted from them (not recorded which). The origin of this receptor is an adult woman who had mild COVID-19 (a few samples of this study predate the infection). Cell type and time point are not known. The gene calls are TRBV3-1 and TRBJ1-1, with 9 bases lining up with TRBD1. In nucleotides, the CDR3 is TGTGCCAGCAGCCTCGAAGACAGGGGGTCGGGAGCTTTCTTT. It codes for CASSLEDRGSGAFF.